A selection of T cell receptor beta chains follows, all from one sample in a study of cytomegalovirus exposure and HLA in healthy donors. Here immunoSEQ multiplex PCR was the method, and the copy in TCRdb shows in-frame clones only, minus some. The table lists tens of thousands of clones, approximately 94% of them singletons, with roughly 1.4% in the top ten. The sample was PBMCs. These receptors came from a young man in good health and CMV-seropositive. CDR3s leave out the opening cysteine and the closing phenylalanine or tryptophan. Where a row states a size, it is once, few, many or the class of an expanded clone; other rows omit it.

j_gene | v_gene | abundance | CDR3aa
TRBJ2-2 | TRBV10-2 | once | ASKQREANTGELF
TRBJ2-7 | TRBV7-2 | . | ASSLDMGPMKQY
TRBJ2-2 | TRBV7-9 | . | ASSRLRQGAYTGELF
TRBJ2-2 | TRBV6-5 | . | ASSYSQVRRTGELF
TRBJ2-7 | TRBV19 | . | ASSPGDLSGEQY
TRBJ2-2 | TRBV29-1 | . | SVDRVGGELF
TRBJ2-2 | TRBV6-4 | . | ASGETWGGELF
TRBJ2-7 | TRBV5-1 | . | ASSLFSRSSEQY
TRBJ1-3 | TRBV6-5 | . | ASSYAGGFGNTIY
TRBJ2-3 | TRBV27 | . | ATTGGTVGSTQY